The present T cell receptor (beta chain) was sequenced within a study of chemoradiotherapy in HPV16-positive cancers. Study details: Candidate HPV-specific T-cell clones and common TCR motifs came from functional assays in a couple of HPV16-positive patients. Study-level results: Only a couple of HPV16-positive patients supplied the functional HPV-specificity definition. Candidate HPV-specific clones and E7-related TCR motifs grew in tumor during treatment.

For this clone: Its antigen is not known.

Repeated repertoire sampling spanned the course of chemoradiotherapy. Using immunoSEQ multiplex PCR, the repertoire was profiled, and TCRdb retains in-frame clones only, with some absent. This table holds approximately 38,000 clones, around 80% found once. Germline lookup yields CDR1 GTSNPN and CDR2 SVGIG (reference sequence). The ends were cut back, 3 bases at V and 7 bases at J, with 9 bases in the middle. This CDR3 has 12 residues. The material was blood, obtained from a patient who underwent chemoradiotherapy. This sequence was found in a human donor with HPV-associated anogenital cancer. This chain links TRBV30 with TRBJ1-4, with D tentatively TRBD1 (6 bases). The CDR3 here is CAWRGAREKLFF. The CDR3 nucleotides are TGTGCCTGGAGGGGGGCGCGTGAAAAACTGTTTTTT. Drawing the rest from reference TRBV30 and TRBJ1-4, the complete variable domain is SQTIHQWPATLVQPVGSPLSLECTVEGTSNPNLYWYRQAAGRGLQLLFYSVGIGQISSEVPQNLSASRPQDRQFILSSKKLLLSDSGFYLCAWRGAREKLFFGSGTQLSVL.